These 8 T cell receptor beta chains were sequenced from one sample in a study of shared clonotypes between healthy human individuals. CD45RO-negative, CCR7-selected cells formed the naive CD8 fraction, which excluded terminally differentiated effector memory CD45RA+ cells. Using immunoSEQ multiplex PCR, the repertoire was profiled, and TCRdb retains in-frame clones only, with some absent. The table includes about 750,000 clones, around 92% detected once. Sequenced: naive CD8+ T cells sorted from blood. The receptors were gathered from a man aged 25 to 40 in good health.

This clone was detected once. The chain has TRBV28 and TRBJ2-2; 11 positions match TRBD2. The V gene's germline CDR1 is MDHEN and CDR2 SYDVKM. Unmatched junction bases numbered 11, after V lost 2 bases and J lost 6 bases. This CDR3 is 18 amino acids long. CDR3 nucleotides: TGTGCCAGCAGTTTAGCTGCACTAGCGGGAGAAAACGCCGGGGAGCTGTTTTTT. It codes for CASSLAALAGENAGELFF. Drawing the rest from reference TRBV28 and TRBJ2-2, the complete variable domain is DVKVTQSSRYLVKRTGEKVFLECVQDMDHENMFWYRQDPGLGLRLIYFSYDVKMKEKGDIPEGYSVSREKKERFSLILESASTNQTSMYLCASSLAALAGENAGELFFGEGSRLTVL.

The chain recombines TRBV27 with TRBJ1-1; no clear D gene. CDR1 and CDR2 from the germline V gene are MNHEY and SMNVEV (reference sequence). The CDR3 length is 16 residues. V dropped 5 bases and J dropped 0 bases, with 16 bases sitting between them. CDR3 bases: TGTGCCAGCAGTCCCTCCCCTAGTGTGGTGAACACTGAAGCTTTCTTT. Translating it yields CASSPSPSVVNTEAFF.

The V call is TRBV2, the J call TRBJ2-3; 8 bases match TRBD1. J gave up 4 bases and V 2 bases, and 2 bases lay outside the gene matches. Per the germline V gene, CDR1 is SNHLY and CDR2 is FYNNEI. There are 14 residues in the CDR3. The CDR3 protein is CASSEPGGPDTQYF. DNA for the CDR3: TGTGCCAGCAGTGAACCAGGGGGCCCAGATACGCAGTATTTT.

The rearrangement joins TRBV6-6 to TRBJ2-5, with a weak D call TRBD2 (7 bases). Trimming shortened V by 6 bases and J by 3 bases, and 14 bases separated the two germline ends. The CDR3 has 14 amino acids. From germline, CDR1 is MNHNY and CDR2 SVGAGI (reference sequence). The CDR3 protein is CASRSRGGEETQYF. The CDR3, as DNA: TGTGCCAGCAGGTCGAGGGGGGGGGAAGAGACCCAGTACTTC.

This clone was picked up one time. The chain joins TRBV27 to TRBJ2-2; no clear D. Germline CDR1 reads MNHEY; CDR2 reads SMNVEV (reference sequence). V lost 4 bases, J lost 7 bases, and 7 bases lay in between. This CDR3 spans 12 amino acids. CDR3: CASSYGNGELFF. Written as DNA, the CDR3 is TGTGCCAGCAGTTACGGCAACGGGGAGCTGTTTTTT.

The V and J genes are TRBV14 and TRBJ2-1, with 8 nucleotides matching TRBD2. The CDR3 runs to 14 residues. After removal of 3 bases from V and 7 bases from J, the junction contained 5 bases not matched to a gene. The germline gives CDR1 SGHDN, CDR2 FVKESK. The chain's CDR3 is CASSQERLANEQFF. CDR3 nucleotides: TGTGCCAGCAGCCAGGAAAGACTAGCGAATGAGCAGTTCTTC.

A remark on this clone: Other nucleotide sequences in the sample specify the same CDR3. The chain couples TRBV4-1 to TRBJ2-5; D unclear. Trimming took 2 bases from V and 0 from J, leaving 1 base between them. In germline, CDR1 is MGHRA, CDR2 YSYEKL. The CDR3 is 12 residues long. The CDR3 sequence: CASSQNQETQYF. Written as DNA, the CDR3 is TGCGCCAGCAGCCAAAACCAAGAGACCCAGTACTTC.

The rearrangement uses TRBV28 and TRBJ1-5; a possible D gene is TRBD1 (6 bases). This CDR3 contains 18 residues. Trimming took 8 bases from V and 0 from J, leaving 23 bases between them. CDR1 MDHEN and CDR2 SYDVKM come from the germline V gene. CDR3 region: CASYPGGALDYSNQPQHF. In DNA, the CDR3 is TGTGCCAGCTATCCGGGGGGCGCTTTAGACTATAGCAATCAGCCCCAGCATTTT.